This TCR beta chain was obtained from a study of PD-L1 blockade in urothelial cancer. In the study overall: Blood was analyzed 3 weeks (second dose) and 6 weeks after treatment start.

Assay used: immunoSEQ multiplex PCR; TCRdb lists only in-frame clones, some missing. This repertoire shows roughly 51,000 clones, 85% to 90% found once; its top ten account for about 20%. Time point indicated: pretreatment peripheral blood. This specimen consisted of PBMCs, obtained around atezolizumab (anti-PD-L1) treatment. The receptor was isolated from a man between 60 and 75 years old with urothelial cancer.

The CDR3 DNA sequence: TGTGCCAGCCTCTCCGCGCGGGGGGGCGTCACGCGGTACGAGCAGTACTTC. This codes for CASLSARGGVTRYEQYF. The rearrangement links TRBV2 to TRBJ2-7, with 9 bases lining up with TRBD2. Losses at the gene ends were 8 bases for V and 4 bases for J; bases not matched to a gene: 18. This CDR3 is 17 amino acids long. CDR1 is SNHLY and CDR2 is FYNNEI in the germline V gene.